These 6 T cell receptor beta chains share one sample of origin, sequenced in a study of a mutant IDH1 vaccine in newly diagnosed glioma. Time point denoted: week 35, safety follow-up. Every vaccine dose comprised 300 ug of mutant IDH1 20-mer peptide plus topical imiquimod. Produced via immunoSEQ multiplex PCR; TCRdb's table is partial and in-frame only. The table includes tens of thousands of clones, 80% to 85% detected once. Which antigens these TCRs recognize remains unknown. The source material was PBMCs, sampled from a glioma patient whose treatment included an IDH1 peptide vaccine. These receptor sequences come from a man between 18 and 35 years old with glioma.

This chain uses TRBV29-1 with TRBJ1-4; D is perhaps TRBD1 (6 bases). The CDR3 has 13 residues. CDR1 is SQVTM, CDR2 ANQGSEA, per germline. Trimming shortened V by 1 base and J by 9 bases, and 12 bases separated the two germline ends. For the CDR3, the DNA is TGCAGCGTTGAAGGCGGGGACACCCAAAAACTGTTTTTT. This gives the protein CSVEGGDTQKLFF.

The chain has TRBV30 and TRBJ2-3; weak D call: TRBD2 (7 bases). The CDR3 contains 15 residues. CDR1 and CDR2 from the germline V gene are GTSNPN and SVGIG (reference sequence). V lost 1 base and J 6 bases, leaving 17 bases between the germline ends. The CDR3 nucleotides are TGTGCCTGGAGTGCCTGGGCGGGGGCAGGGGATACGCAGTATTTT. Amino acid sequence: CAWSAWAGAGDTQYF.

CDR3 loop: CASSTTGNQPQHF. The CDR3, as DNA: TGTGCCAGCAGCACGACAGGGAATCAGCCCCAGCATTTT. V is TRBV6-5 and J is TRBJ1-5; 7 positions match TRBD1. This CDR3 region has 13 residues. The V segment lost 6 bases and the J segment 4 bases; nucleotides outside the gene matches: 3. Germline-derived CDR1 and CDR2 are MNHEY and SVGAGI.

This rearrangement joins TRBV7-9 to TRBJ2-3; D gene unclear. There are 15 residues in the CDR3. Trimming pared 5 bases from V and 4 bases from J, leaving 16 bases between. Germline V gives CDR1 SEHNR, CDR2 FQNEAQ (reference sequence). The CDR3 spells CASSLEVAWSDTQYF. The DNA of the CDR3 is TGTGCCAGCAGCCTTGAGGTAGCTTGGTCAGATACGCAGTATTTT. Full variable domain (rest looked up from reference TRBV7-9 and TRBJ2-3): DTGVSQNPRHKITKRGQNVTFRCDPISEHNRLYWYRQTLGQGPEFLTYFQNEAQLEKSRLLSDRFSAERPKGSFSTLEIQRTEQGDSAMYLCASSLEVAWSDTQYFGPGTRLTVL.

The chain has TRBV5-8 and TRBJ1-1; TRBD1 is a possible D gene (5 bases). Germline CDR1 reads SGHTS; CDR2 reads YDEGEE. V lost 1 base and J lost 5, with 24 bases in between. CDR3 length: 18 amino acids. CDR3 sequence reads: CASSLWLGRAGVVTEAFF. CDR3 DNA: TGTGCCAGCAGCTTGTGGTTAGGCAGGGCTGGTGTTGTGACTGAAGCTTTCTTT.

This chain connects TRBV2 to TRBJ2-7; TRBD2 might be the D (7 bases). V was shortened by 8 bases and J by 0 bases, with 20 bases between the two germline ends. Germline CDR1 and CDR2: SNHLY and FYNNEI. The CDR3 length is 16 residues. CDR3 coding DNA: TGTGCCAGCCCCCCCCCGGGGGGCAGGGACTCCTACGAGCAGTACTTC. Its translation is CASPPPGGRDSYEQYF.